This T cell receptor (beta chain) was observed in a study of T cell responses to AZD1222 COVID-19 vaccine. Whole-study findings and limits: Clonal diversity may have been underestimated in mostly white British donors. With two AZD1222 doses given, Spike-specific TCR breadth and depth both rose. Dominant at 160-218 and 743-854, vaccine-associated CD4 TCRs also spanned spike. Baseline seropositivity occurred in only 5 to 7 AZD1222 recipients.

V dropped 1 base and J dropped 3 bases, with 12 bases sitting between them. The length of the CDR3 is 16 residues. Germline CDR1 SGHTA, CDR2 FQGNSA. The sample holds one count of this clone. Its matching antigen is unknown. The data were produced by immunoSEQ multiplex PCR, yet TCRdb's version contains in-frame clones alone and is incomplete. The sample records 95,000 to 100,000 clones, just over 90% being singletons. Sequenced material: peripheral blood, taken on day 0 of AZD1222 vaccination. The clonotype comes from an adult in good health. The genes are TRBV7-2 and TRBJ2-2; TRBD1 might be the D (6 bases). In nucleotides, the CDR3 is TGTGCCAGCAGCTTAGTTGGGGGCGCGGACACCGGGGAGCTGTTTTTT. This gives the protein CASSLVGGADTGELFF.